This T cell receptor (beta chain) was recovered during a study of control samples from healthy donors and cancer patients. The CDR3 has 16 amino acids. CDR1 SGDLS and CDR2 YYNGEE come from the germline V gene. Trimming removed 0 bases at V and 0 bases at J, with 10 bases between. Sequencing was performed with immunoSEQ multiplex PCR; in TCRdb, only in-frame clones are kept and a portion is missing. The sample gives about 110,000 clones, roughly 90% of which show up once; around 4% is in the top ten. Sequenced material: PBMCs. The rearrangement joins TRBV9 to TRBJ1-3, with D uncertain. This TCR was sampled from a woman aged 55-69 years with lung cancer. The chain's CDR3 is CASSVGGPYSGNTIYF. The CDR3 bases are TGTGCCAGCAGCGTAGGAGGACCCTACTCTGGAAACACCATATATTTT.